This T cell receptor beta chain is from a study of T cell changes during pregnancy in multiple sclerosis. V dropped 2 bases and J dropped 6; count of bases not matched to a gene: 2. CDR1 and CDR2 (germline): MNHEY, SVGAGI. The length of the CDR3 is 14 residues. This clone has only one observation. Sequenced by immunoSEQ multiplex PCR; TCRdb stores in-frame clones only, minus some. Counted here are fewer than 65,000 clones, around nine tenths occurring once; the ten biggest clones make up more than 2.5%. J is TRBJ2-1 and V is TRBV6-5; TRBD2 aligns across 9 bases. The source material was peripheral blood, sampled in the first trimester of pregnancy. This clonotype was sampled from a female donor in good health, enrolled as a control in a pregnancy study. CDR3 sequence (DNA): TGTGCCAGCAGTTACGCTAGCGGGGCCAATGAGCAGTTCTTC. Its translation is CASSYASGANEQFF.